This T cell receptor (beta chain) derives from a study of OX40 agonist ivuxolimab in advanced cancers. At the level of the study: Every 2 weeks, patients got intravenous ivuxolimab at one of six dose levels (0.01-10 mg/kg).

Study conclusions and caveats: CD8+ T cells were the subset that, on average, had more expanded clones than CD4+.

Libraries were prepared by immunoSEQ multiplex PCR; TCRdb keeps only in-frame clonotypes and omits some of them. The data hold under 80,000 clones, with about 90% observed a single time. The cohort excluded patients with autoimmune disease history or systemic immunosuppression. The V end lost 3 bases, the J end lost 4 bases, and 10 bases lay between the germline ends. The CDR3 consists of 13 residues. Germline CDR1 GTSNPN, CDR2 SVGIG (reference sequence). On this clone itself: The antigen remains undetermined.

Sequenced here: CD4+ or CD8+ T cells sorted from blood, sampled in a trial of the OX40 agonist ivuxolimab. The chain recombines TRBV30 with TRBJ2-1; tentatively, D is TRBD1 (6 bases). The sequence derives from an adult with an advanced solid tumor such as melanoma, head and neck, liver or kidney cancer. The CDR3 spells CAWSLDRYNEQFF. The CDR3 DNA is TGTGCCTGGAGCCTGGACAGATACAATGAGCAGTTCTTC.